A selection of T cell receptor beta chains follows, all from one sample in a study of cytomegalovirus exposure and HLA in healthy donors. Measured with immunoSEQ multiplex PCR; TCRdb has only the in-frame clones, and not every one. The sample records about 160,000 clones, around 81% being singletons. Input material: PBMCs. The receptors stem from a woman aged 40 to 50 in good health and CMV-seronegative. Each CDR3 is given with its conserved first and last residue. A D gene is named only where the DNA matches it firmly. Clone sizes are given selectively: once, few, many, or a class where the clone is expanded.

j_gene	d_gene	v_gene	abundance	CDR3nt	CDR3aa
TRBJ2-3	TRBD2	TRBV18	-	TGTGCCAGCTCACCACCGGGAGGGCCGGATACGCAGTATTTT	CASSPPGGPDTQYF
TRBJ1-5	-	TRBV7-6	once	TGTGCCAGCAGCTTCCAGGGCCAGCCCCAGCATTTT	CASSFQGQPQHF
TRBJ2-3	TRBD2	TRBV7-7	-	TGTGCTAGCAGCCGGTCCGGGACTAGTTTAGATACGCAGTATTTT	CASSRSGTSLDTQYF
TRBJ1-1	TRBD1	TRBV6-5	-	TGTGCCAGCAGTTTCAACACGGACAGGCTGAACACTGAAGCTTTCTTT	CASSFNTDRLNTEAFF
TRBJ2-1	-	TRBV7-9	-	TGTGCCAGCAGCTTGTTCGCCGGCAATGAGCAGTTCTTC	CASSLFAGNEQFF
TRBJ2-4	TRBD2	TRBV5-6	few	TGTGCCAGCAGCTCCGTTGGGGGAGGGATCAGAGCCAAAAACATTCAGTACTTC	CASSSVGGGIRAKNIQYF
TRBJ2-2	-	TRBV28	-	TGTGCCAGCAGTGCCCTTGACACGAACACCGGGGAGCTGTTTTTT	CASSALDTNTGELFF
TRBJ2-5	TRBD2	TRBV5-8	-	TGTGCCAGCTGGGGAGGGGCGGCCCAGTACTTC	CASWGGAAQYF
TRBJ2-1	-	TRBV19	once	TGTGCCAGTAGTAAAGGCAGGGAAACTGAGCAGTTCTTC	CASSKGRETEQFF
TRBJ2-5	TRBD1	TRBV7-9	-	TGTGCCAGCAGCTTAGATGCGGGACAGGGGGCGACCCAGTACTTC	CASSLDAGQGATQYF
TRBJ1-2	TRBD1	TRBV25-1	-	TGTGCCAGCAGGGGACAGCAAAACTATGGCTACACCTTC	CASRGQQNYGYTF
TRBJ2-2	-	TRBV7-3	-	TGTGCCAGCAGCTTTAGCAGGGACACCGGGGAGCTGTTTTTT	CASSFSRDTGELFF
TRBJ2-3	-	TRBV29-1	once	TGCAGCGCATTAGACACGGATACGCAGTATTTT	CSALDTDTQYF
TRBJ2-1	-	TRBV30	few	TGTGCCTGGAGTATTATAGCGTCTAGCTCCTACAATGAGCAGTTCTTC	CAWSIIASSSYNEQFF
TRBJ2-1	-	TRBV9	-	TGTGCCAGCAGCCCCCTCGACTCCCCGAGAGGCAATGAGCAGTTCTTC	CASSPLDSPRGNEQFF
TRBJ1-2	-	TRBV5-1	-	TGCGCCAGCAGCGGCGAGGGGGAGAGAGGAGGCTACACCTTC	CASSGEGERGGYTF
TRBJ2-1	-	TRBV29-1	-	TGCAGCGTTAGGTCGGGGAAGAACGTCAATGAGCAGTTCTTC	CSVRSGKNVNEQFF
TRBJ2-7	TRBD2	TRBV28	-	TGTGCCAGCAGTTCCCCGACTAGCGGGAGGACGGGGGAGCAGTACTTC	CASSSPTSGRTGEQYF
TRBJ1-2	-	TRBV30	-	TGTGCCTGGAGCCACTCGGGTAGAGGGTATGGCTACACCTTC	CAWSHSGRGYGYTF
TRBJ2-1	TRBD2	TRBV6-1	medium-sized	TGTGCCAGCAGTGAAGAGGAGTCAGGCCTAGCGGGAGGGAAAGAGCAGTTCTTC	CASSEEESGLAGGKEQFF
TRBJ1-1	-	TRBV14	-	TGTGCCAGCAGCTCGCAGCTAGGGGAAAACACTGAAGCTTTCTTT	CASSSQLGENTEAFF
TRBJ2-3	TRBD2	TRBV2	-	TGTGCCAGCCAGGTAGCGGGAGAGGGGGATACGCAGTATTTT	CASQVAGEGDTQYF
TRBJ1-5	-	TRBV5-8	-	TGTGCCAGCAGCTTGGGGGGCTTGTCGATTAGCAATCAGCCCCAGCATTTT	CASSLGGLSISNQPQHF
TRBJ2-7	-	TRBV9	-	TGTGCCAGCAGCGTAGGGGGCAGGGGAAGCGAGCAGTACTTC	CASSVGGRGSEQYF
TRBJ2-7	TRBD1	TRBV2	-	TGTGCCAGCAGGCTAGGGGGCGACGAGCAGTACTTC	CASRLGGDEQYF
TRBJ2-1	-	TRBV28	-	TGTGCCAGCCCCCCAACCGGGTTCCGATACAATGAGCAGTTCTTC	CASPPTGFRYNEQFF
TRBJ2-7	TRBD2	TRBV2	-	TGTGCCAGCAGGGCGACTAGCGGAGGCAGCTACGAGCAGTACTTC	CASRATSGGSYEQYF
TRBJ2-1	TRBD2	TRBV6-5	-	TGTGCCAGCAGTTGGGAGGGCGGGAGCGCGAGTGAGCAGTTCTTC	CASSWEGGSASEQFF
TRBJ2-1	TRBD2	TRBV6-5	-	TGTGCCAGCAGCCTAGCGGGAGTTTCCTACAATGAGCAGTTCTTC	CASSLAGVSYNEQFF
TRBJ2-7	TRBD2	TRBV6-6	-	TGTGCCAGCAGTTACCTCGCTAGCGGAGCCTACGAGCAGTACTTC	CASSYLASGAYEQYF
TRBJ1-2	-	TRBV5-1	-	TGCGCCAGCAGCTTGGATCAGGGGCCCTATGGCTACACCTTC	CASSLDQGPYGYTF
TRBJ1-2	-	TRBV27	-	TGTGCCAGCAGTCCCAGGGGCAGCGCCCTCTATGGCTACACCTTC	CASSPRGSALYGYTF
TRBJ2-1	-	TRBV4-1	-	TGCGCCAGCAGCCTTGGGGGCATGGTCCCGTTTTACAATGAGCAGTTCTTC	CASSLGGMVPFYNEQFF
TRBJ2-1	-	TRBV29-1	once	TGCAGCGTTGATCGGGTGGCCTCCTACAATGAGCAGTTCTTC	CSVDRVASYNEQFF
TRBJ2-7	-	TRBV9	-	TGTGCCAGCAGCTCACCCTTAGGGGTCGGTGAGAACGAGCAGTACTTC	CASSSPLGVGENEQYF
TRBJ2-2	-	TRBV11-3	-	TGTGCCAGCAGCCTAGATAGGGGTCGTGCGGGGGAGCTGTTTTTT	CASSLDRGRAGELFF
TRBJ2-1	-	TRBV6-5	few	TGTGCCAGCAGTGGTCCAGGGGTAACCTACAATGAGCAGTTCTTC	CASSGPGVTYNEQFF
TRBJ2-7	-	TRBV18	-	TGTGCCAGCTCATCCCAGACAGAACTACAGTACTTC	CASSSQTELQYF
TRBJ1-2	-	TRBV6-5	-	TGTGCCAGCATCAAGGGGCAGGGTAATGGCTACACCTTC	CASIKGQGNGYTF
TRBJ1-1	-	TRBV9	-	TGTGCCAGCAGCGGCCAGGGTTTGGGGAACACTGAAGCTTTCTTT	CASSGQGLGNTEAFF
TRBJ2-5	-	TRBV20-1	-	TGCAGTGGGGCTTCCCAAGAGACCCAGTACTTC	CSGASQETQYF
TRBJ2-3	-	TRBV6-4	-	TGTGCCAGCAGTGTGGGGCGGCTGGGCACAGATACGCAGTATTTT	CASSVGRLGTDTQYF
TRBJ2-5	-	TRBV6-5	few	TGTGCCAGCAGCCTCGCTCAGGATGGGACCCAGTACTTC	CASSLAQDGTQYF
TRBJ2-3	TRBD2	TRBV5-4	-	TGTGCCAGCAGCCAGGGAGGGCTGGGTGATACGCAGTATTTT	CASSQGGLGDTQYF
TRBJ2-5	TRBD1	TRBV5-6	-	TGTGCCAGCAGCCAGGGACAGCAAGAGACCCAGTACTTC	CASSQGQQETQYF
TRBJ1-5	TRBD1	TRBV7-2	-	TGTGCCAGCAGCTTAGCCCCGGGACAGGGGGCCTACTACAATCAGCCCCAGCATTTT	CASSLAPGQGAYYNQPQHF
TRBJ2-7	-	TRBV7-6	-	TGTGCCAGCAGCTTAGCCAGGCAAGGCTACGAGCAGTACTTC	CASSLARQGYEQYF
TRBJ2-1	-	TRBV28	-	TGTGCCAGCATGGGGTCGGGGGTACCCTATCATGAGCAGTTCTTC	CASMGSGVPYHEQFF
TRBJ1-1	-	TRBV28	few	TGTGCCAGCAGCCCTAATCGGGGCACTGAAGCTTTCTTT	CASSPNRGTEAFF
TRBJ1-1	-	TRBV14	-	TGTGCCAGCAGCCCGTATACAGGGAAAGCTTTCTTT	CASSPYTGKAFF
TRBJ2-5	-	TRBV21-1	once	TGTGCCAGCAGCCTCAGGGGGCGCGAGGAGACCCAGTACTTC	CASSLRGREETQYF
TRBJ2-3	-	TRBV5-1	once	TGCGCCAGCAGACCCCTCGGGGTAGCAGATACGCAGTATTTT	CASRPLGVADTQYF
TRBJ2-2	-	TRBV4-2	-	TGTGCCAGCAGTAGGACACCGAACACCGGGGAGCTGTTTTTT	CASSRTPNTGELFF
TRBJ2-5	-	TRBV30	-	TGTGCCTGGTGCTCAACAGGGTATCAAGAGACCCAGTACTTC	CAWCSTGYQETQYF